One T cell receptor beta chain is described in this entry. This specimen belongs to a study of blood T cell repertoires in COVID-19. The table came from immunoSEQ multiplex PCR; TCRdb's copy has only in-frame clones and leaves some out. The data show approximately 530,000 clones, roughly nine tenths seen once. The CDR3 sequence is 13 residues long. Per the germline V gene, CDR1 is SNHLY and CDR2 is FYNNEI. V shed 5 bases and J shed 5 bases, with 12 bases lying between them. The chain carries TRBV2 and TRBJ2-5; possible D gene TRBD2, 5 bases. Material for sequencing was peripheral blood. The receptor comes from a woman aged 50 to 60 with COVID-19, enrolled during active disease. CDR3 nucleotide sequence: TGTGCCAGCAGTATCGACTACGGGGAGACCCAGTACTTC. Residues: CASSIDYGETQYF.